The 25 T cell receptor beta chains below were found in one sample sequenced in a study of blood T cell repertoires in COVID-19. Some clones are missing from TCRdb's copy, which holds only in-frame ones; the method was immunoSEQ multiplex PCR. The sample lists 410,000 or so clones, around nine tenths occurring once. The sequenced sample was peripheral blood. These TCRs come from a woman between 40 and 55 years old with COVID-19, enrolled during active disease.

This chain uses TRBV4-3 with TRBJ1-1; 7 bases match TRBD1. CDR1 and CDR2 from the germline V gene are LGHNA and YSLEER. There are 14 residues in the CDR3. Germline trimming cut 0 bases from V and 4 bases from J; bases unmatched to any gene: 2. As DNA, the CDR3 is TGCGCCAGCAGCCAAGACAGGGGGGTCACTGAAGCTTTCTTT. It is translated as CASSQDRGVTEAFF.

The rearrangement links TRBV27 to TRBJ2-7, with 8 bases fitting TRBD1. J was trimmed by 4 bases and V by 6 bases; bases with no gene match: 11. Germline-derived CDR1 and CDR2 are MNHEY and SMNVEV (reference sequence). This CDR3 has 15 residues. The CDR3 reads CASRPSGTGSYEQYF. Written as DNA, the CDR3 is TGTGCCAGCAGGCCATCCGGGACAGGTTCGTACGAGCAGTACTTC.

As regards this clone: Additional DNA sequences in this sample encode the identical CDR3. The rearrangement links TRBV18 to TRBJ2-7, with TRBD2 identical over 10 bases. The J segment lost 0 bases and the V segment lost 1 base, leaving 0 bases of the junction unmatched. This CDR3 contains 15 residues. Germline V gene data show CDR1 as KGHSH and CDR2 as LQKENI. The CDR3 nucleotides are TGTGCCAGCTCACCACTAGCGGGGGGCTCCTACGAGCAGTACTTC. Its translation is CASSPLAGGSYEQYF.

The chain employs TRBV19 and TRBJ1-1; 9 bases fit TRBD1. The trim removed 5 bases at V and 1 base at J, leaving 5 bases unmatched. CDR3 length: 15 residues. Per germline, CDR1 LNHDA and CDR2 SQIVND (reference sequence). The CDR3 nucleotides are TGTGCCAGTAGTCCGTACAGGGGGCCGAACACTGAAGCTTTCTTT. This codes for CASSPYRGPNTEAFF.

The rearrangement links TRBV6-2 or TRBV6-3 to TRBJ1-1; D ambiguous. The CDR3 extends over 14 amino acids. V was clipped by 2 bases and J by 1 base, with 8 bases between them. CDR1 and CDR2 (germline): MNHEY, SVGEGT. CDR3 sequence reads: CASSYMGANTEAFF. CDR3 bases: TGTGCCAGCAGTTACATGGGAGCGAACACTGAAGCTTTCTTT.

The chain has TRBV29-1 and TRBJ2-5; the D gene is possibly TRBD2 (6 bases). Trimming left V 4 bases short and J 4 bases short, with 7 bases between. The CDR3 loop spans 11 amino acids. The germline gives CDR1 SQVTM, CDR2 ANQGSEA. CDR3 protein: CSVAGAETQYF. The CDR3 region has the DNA TGCAGCGTTGCGGGAGCAGAGACCCAGTACTTC.

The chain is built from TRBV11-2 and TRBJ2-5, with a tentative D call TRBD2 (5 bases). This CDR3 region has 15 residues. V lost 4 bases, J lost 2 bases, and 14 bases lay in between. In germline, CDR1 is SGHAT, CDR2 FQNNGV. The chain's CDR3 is CASSSQPDYQETQYF. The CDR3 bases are TGTGCCAGCAGCTCCCAGCCCGACTATCAAGAGACCCAGTACTTC. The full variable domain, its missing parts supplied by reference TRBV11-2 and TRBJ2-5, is EAGVAQSPRYKIIEKRQSVAFWCNPISGHATLYWYQQILGQGPKLLIQFQNNGVVDDSQLPKDRFSAERLKGVDSTLKIQPAKLEDSAVYLCASSSQPDYQETQYFGPGTRLLVL.

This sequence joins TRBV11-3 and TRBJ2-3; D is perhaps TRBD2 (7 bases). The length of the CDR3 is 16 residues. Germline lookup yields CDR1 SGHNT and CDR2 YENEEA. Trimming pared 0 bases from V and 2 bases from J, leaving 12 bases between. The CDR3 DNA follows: TGTGCCAGCAGCTTAGATTTAGGGGGGGCCACAGATACGCAGTATTTT. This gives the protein CASSLDLGGATDTQYF.

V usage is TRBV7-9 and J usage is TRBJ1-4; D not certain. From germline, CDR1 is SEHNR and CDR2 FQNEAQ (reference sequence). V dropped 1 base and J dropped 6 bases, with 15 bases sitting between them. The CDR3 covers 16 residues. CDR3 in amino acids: CASSLGSVRSDEKLFF. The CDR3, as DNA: TGTGCCAGCAGCTTAGGAAGTGTCAGGTCGGATGAAAAACTGTTTTTT.

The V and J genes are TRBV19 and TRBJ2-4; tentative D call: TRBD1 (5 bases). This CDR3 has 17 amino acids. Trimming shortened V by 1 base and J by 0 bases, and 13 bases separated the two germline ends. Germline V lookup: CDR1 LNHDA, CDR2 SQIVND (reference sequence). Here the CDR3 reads CASSIAFQGLAKNIQYF. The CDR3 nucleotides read TGTGCCAGTAGTATAGCTTTTCAGGGCCTAGCCAAAAACATTCAGTACTTC.

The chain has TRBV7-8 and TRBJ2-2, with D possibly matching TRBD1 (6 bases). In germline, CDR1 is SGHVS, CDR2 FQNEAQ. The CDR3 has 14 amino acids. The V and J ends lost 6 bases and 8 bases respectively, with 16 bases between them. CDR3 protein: CASRRYRAVGELFF. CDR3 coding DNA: TGTGCCAGCAGGCGATACAGGGCGGTGGGGGAGCTGTTTTTT.

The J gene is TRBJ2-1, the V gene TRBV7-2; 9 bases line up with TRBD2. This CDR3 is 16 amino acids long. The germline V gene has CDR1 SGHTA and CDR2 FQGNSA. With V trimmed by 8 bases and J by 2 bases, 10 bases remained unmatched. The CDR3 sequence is CASPLGLAGPYNEQFF. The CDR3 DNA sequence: TGTGCCAGCCCTTTGGGCCTAGCGGGGCCCTACAATGAGCAGTTCTTC. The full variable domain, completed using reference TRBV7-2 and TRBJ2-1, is GAGVSQSPSNKVTEKGKDVELRCDPISGHTALYWYRQSLGQGLEFLIYFQGNSAPDKSGLPSDRFSAERTGGSVSTLTIQRTQQEDSAVYLCASPLGLAGPYNEQFFGPGTRLTVL.

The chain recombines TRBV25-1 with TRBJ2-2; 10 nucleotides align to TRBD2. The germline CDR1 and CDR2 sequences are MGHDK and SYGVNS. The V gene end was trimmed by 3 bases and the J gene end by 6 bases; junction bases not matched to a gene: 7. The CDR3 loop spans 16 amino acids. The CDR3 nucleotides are TGTGCCAGCAGTGAGGCTAGCGGGAGTTCCGCCGGGGAGCTGTTTTTT. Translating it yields CASSEASGSSAGELFF.

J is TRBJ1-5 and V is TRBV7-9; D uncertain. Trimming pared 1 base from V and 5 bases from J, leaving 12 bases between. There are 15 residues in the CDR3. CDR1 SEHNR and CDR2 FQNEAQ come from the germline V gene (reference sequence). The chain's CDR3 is CASSLGDWGDQPQHF. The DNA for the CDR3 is TGTGCCAGCAGCTTAGGTGATTGGGGAGATCAGCCCCAGCATTTT.

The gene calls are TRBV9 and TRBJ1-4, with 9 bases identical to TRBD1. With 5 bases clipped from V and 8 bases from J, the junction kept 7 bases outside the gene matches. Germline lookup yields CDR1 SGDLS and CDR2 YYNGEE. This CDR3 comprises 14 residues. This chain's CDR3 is CASSPGQGWEKLFF. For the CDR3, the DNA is TGTGCCAGCAGTCCCGGACAGGGGTGGGAAAAACTGTTTTTT.

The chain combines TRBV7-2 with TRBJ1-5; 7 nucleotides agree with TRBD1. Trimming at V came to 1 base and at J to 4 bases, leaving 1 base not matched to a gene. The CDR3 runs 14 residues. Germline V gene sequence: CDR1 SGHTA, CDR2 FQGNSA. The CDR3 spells CASSLEQGNQPQHF. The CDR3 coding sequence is TGTGCCAGCAGCTTAGAACAGGGGAATCAGCCCCAGCATTTT.

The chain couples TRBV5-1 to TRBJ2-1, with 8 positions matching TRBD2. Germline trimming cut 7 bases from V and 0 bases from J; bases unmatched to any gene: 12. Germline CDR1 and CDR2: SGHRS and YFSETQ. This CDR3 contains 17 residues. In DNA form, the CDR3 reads TGCGCCAGCGAACGGGGGGGGACCTCAGGCTCCTACAATGAGCAGTTCTTC. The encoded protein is CASERGGTSGSYNEQFF.

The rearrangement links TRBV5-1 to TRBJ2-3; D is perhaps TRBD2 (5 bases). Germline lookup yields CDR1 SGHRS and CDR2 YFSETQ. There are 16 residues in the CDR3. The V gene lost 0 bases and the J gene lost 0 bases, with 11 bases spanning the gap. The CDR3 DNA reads TGCGCCAGCAGCTTGGTCGGCGGGCAGAGCACAGATACGCAGTATTTT. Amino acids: CASSLVGGQSTDTQYF.

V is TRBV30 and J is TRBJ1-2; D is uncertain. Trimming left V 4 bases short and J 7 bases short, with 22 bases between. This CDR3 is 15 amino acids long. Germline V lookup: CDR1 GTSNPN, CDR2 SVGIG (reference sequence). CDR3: CAWTGLDRSVSGYTF. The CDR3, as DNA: TGTGCCTGGACTGGCCTTGACCGGAGTGTAAGTGGCTACACCTTC.

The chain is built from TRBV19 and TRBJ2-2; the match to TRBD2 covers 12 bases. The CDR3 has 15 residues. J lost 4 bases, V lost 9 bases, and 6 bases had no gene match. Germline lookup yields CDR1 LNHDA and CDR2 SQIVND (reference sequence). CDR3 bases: TGTGCCAGCTCCGGACTAGCGGGGTTCACCGGGGAGCTGTTTTTT. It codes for CASSGLAGFTGELFF.

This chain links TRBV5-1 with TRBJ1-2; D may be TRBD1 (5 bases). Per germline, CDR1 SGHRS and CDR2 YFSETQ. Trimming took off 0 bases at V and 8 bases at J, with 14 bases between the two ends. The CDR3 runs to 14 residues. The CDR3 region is CASSLDPVGGGYTF. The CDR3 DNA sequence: TGCGCCAGCAGCTTGGACCCAGTGGGGGGAGGCTACACCTTC.

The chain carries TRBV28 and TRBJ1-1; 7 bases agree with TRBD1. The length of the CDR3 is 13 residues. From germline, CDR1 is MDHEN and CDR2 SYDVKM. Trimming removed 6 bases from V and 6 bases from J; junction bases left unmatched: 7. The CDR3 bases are TGTGCCAGCAGCCCCCTCGACAGGGCTGAAGCTTTCTTT. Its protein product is CASSPLDRAEAFF.

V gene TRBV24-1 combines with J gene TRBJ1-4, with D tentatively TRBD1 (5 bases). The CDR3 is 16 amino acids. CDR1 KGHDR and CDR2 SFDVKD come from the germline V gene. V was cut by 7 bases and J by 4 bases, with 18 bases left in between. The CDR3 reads CATRGGTPLVNEKLFF. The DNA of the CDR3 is TGTGCCACCAGGGGGGGGACCCCCTTGGTTAATGAAAAACTGTTTTTT.

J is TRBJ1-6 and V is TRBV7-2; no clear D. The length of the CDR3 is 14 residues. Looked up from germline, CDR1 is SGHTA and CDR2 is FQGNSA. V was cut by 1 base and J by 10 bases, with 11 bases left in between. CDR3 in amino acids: CASSLGRAVSPLHF. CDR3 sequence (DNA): TGTGCCAGCAGCTTAGGGAGGGCGGTATCACCCCTCCACTTT.

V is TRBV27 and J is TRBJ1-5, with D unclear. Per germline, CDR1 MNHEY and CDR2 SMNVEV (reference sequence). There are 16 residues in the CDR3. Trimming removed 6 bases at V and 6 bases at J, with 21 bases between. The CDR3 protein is CASRTEKGATSQPQHF. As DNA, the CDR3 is TGTGCCAGCAGAACCGAAAAGGGAGCGACGAGTCAGCCCCAGCATTTT.